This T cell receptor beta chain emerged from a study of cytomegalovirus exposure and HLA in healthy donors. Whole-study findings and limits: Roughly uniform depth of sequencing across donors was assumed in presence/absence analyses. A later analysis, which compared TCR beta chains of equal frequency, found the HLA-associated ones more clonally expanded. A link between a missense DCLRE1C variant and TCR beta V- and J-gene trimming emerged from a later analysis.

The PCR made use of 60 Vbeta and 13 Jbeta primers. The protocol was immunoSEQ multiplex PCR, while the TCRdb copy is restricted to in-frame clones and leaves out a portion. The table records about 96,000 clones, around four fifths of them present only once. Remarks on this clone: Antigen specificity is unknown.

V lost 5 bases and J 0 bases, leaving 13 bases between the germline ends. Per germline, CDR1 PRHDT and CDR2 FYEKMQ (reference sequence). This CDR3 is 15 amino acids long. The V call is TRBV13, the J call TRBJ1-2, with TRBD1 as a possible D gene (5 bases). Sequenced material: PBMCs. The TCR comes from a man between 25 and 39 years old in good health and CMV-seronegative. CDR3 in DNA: TGTGCCAGCAGCCTCGGGGGTGGGGCTAACTATGGCTACACCTTC. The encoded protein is CASSLGGGANYGYTF.